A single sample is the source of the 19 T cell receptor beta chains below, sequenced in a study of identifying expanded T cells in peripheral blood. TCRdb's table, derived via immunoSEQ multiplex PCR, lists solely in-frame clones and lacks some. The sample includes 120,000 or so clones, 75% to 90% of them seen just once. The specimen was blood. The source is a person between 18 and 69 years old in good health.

CDR3 residues: CASSLGGGEQFF. The CDR3, as DNA: TGTGCCAGTAGTCTGGGGGGCGGAGAGCAGTTCTTC. This chain links TRBV19 with TRBJ2-1, with D perhaps being TRBD1 or TRBD2 (6 bases each). Germline values: CDR1 LNHDA, CDR2 SQIVND (reference sequence). V gave up 5 bases and J gave up 10 bases, with 12 bases separating them. CDR3 length: 12 amino acids.

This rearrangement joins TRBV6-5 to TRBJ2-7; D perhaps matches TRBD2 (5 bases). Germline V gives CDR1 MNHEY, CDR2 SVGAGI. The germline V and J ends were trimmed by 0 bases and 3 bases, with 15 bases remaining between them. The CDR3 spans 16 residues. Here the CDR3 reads CASSYSNRGIGYEQYF. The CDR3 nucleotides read TGTGCCAGCAGTTACTCGAACCGGGGTATCGGCTACGAGCAGTACTTC.

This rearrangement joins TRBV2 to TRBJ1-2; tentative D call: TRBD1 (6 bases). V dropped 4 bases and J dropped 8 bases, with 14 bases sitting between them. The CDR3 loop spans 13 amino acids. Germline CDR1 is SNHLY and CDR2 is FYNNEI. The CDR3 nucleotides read TGTGCCAGCAGTGTTGGTCTCAGGGGAGGCTACACCTTC. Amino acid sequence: CASSVGLRGGYTF.

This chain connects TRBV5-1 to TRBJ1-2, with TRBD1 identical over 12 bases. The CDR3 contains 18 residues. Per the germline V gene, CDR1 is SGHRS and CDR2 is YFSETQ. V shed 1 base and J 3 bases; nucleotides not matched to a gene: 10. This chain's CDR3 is CASSLSTGTGGIDYGYTF. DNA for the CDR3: TGCGCCAGCAGCTTGTCAACCGGGACAGGGGGCATTGACTATGGCTACACCTTC.

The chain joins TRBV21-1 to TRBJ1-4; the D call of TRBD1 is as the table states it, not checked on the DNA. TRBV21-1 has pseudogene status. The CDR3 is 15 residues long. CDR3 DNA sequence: TGTGCCAGCAGCAGACAGCGACAGGGAGAGGATAAACTGTTTTTT. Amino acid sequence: CASSRQRQGEDKLFF.

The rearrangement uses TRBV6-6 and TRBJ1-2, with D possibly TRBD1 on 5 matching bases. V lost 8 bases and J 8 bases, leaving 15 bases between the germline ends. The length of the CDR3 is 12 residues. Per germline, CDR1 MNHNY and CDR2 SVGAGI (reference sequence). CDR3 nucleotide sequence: TGTGCCAGCGAGTTTGGAGGGGAAGGCTACACCTTC. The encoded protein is CASEFGGEGYTF.

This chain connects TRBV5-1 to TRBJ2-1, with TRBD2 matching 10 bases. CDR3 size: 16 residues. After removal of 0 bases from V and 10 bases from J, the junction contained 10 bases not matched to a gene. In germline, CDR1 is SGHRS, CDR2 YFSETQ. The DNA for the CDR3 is TGCGCCAGCAGCTTGGCGACTAGCGGGTCTTCATGGGAGCAGTTCTTC. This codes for CASSLATSGSSWEQFF.

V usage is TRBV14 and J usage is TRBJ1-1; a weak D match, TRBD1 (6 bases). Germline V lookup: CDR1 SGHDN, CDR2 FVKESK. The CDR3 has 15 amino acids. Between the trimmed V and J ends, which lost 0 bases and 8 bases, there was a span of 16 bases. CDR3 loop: CASSQDRSQGREAFF. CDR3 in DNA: TGTGCCAGCAGCCAAGATAGGTCGCAGGGGAGGGAAGCTTTCTTT.

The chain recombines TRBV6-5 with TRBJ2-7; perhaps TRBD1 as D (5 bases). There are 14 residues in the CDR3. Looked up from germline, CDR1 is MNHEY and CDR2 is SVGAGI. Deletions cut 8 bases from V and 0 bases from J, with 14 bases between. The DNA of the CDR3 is TGTGCCAGCGGTACAGGTTATAGCTCCTACGAGCAGTACTTC. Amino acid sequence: CASGTGYSSYEQYF.

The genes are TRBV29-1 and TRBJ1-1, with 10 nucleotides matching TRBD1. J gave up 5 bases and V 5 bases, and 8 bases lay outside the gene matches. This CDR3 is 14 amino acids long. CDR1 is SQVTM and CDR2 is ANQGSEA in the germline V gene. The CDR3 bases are TGCAGCGTTCGGGACAGGGGAAGGGTAACTGAAGCTTTCTTT. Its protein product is CSVRDRGRVTEAFF.

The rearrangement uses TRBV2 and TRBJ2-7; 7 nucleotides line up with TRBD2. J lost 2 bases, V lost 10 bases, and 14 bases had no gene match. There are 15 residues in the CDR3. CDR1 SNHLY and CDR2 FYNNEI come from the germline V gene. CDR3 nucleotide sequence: TGTGCCACCCTGGGGCTCACTAGCGTTACCTACGAGCAGTACTTC. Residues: CATLGLTSVTYEQYF.

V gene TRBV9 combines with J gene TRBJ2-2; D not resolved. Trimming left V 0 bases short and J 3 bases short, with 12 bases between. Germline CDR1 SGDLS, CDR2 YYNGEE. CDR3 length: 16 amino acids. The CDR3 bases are TGTGCCAGCAGCGTAGACCCCTTCGCGGACACCGGGGAGCTGTTTTTT. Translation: CASSVDPFADTGELFF.

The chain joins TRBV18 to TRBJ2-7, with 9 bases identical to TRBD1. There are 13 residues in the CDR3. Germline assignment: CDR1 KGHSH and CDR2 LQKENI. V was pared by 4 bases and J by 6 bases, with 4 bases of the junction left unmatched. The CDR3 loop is CASSQTGGGEQYF. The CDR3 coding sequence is TGTGCCAGCTCACAGACAGGGGGAGGCGAGCAGTACTTC.

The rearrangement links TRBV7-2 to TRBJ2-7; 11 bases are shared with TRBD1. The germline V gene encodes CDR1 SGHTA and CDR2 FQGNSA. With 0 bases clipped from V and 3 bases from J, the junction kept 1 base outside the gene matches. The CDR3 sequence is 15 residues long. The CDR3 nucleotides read TGTGCCAGCAGCTTAGCCGGGACAGGGGGCTACGAGCAGTACTTC. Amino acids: CASSLAGTGGYEQYF.

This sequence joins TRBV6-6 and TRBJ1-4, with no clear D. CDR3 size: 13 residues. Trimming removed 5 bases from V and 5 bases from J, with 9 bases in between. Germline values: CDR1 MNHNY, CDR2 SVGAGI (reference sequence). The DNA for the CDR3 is TGTGCCAGCAGTCCCTCGGGCAATGAAAAACTGTTTTTT. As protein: CASSPSGNEKLFF.

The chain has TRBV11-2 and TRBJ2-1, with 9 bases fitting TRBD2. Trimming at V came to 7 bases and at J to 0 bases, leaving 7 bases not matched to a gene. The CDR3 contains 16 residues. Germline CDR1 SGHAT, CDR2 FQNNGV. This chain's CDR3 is CASTLERGASYNEQFF. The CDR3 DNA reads TGTGCCAGCACCCTCGAGCGGGGGGCCTCCTACAATGAGCAGTTCTTC.

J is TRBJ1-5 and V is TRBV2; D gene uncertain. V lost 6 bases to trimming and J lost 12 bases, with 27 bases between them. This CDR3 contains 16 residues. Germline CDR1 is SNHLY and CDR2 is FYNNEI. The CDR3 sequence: CASSFSGLLNADHQHF. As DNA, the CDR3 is TGTGCCAGCAGCTTCTCAGGACTGTTGAATGCGGACCACCAGCATTTT.

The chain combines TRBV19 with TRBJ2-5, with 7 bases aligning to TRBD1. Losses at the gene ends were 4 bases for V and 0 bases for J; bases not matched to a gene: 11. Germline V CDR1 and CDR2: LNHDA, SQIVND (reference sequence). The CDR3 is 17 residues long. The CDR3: CASSTLGTDPYQETQYF. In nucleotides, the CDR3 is TGTGCCAGTAGTACGCTCGGGACAGACCCTTACCAAGAGACCCAGTACTTC.

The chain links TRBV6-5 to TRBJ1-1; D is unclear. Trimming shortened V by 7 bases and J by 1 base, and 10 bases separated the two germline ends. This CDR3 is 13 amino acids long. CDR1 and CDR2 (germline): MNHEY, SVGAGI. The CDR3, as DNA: TGTGCCAGCAAAAGGGATTCGAACACTGAAGCTTTCTTT. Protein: CASKRDSNTEAFF.